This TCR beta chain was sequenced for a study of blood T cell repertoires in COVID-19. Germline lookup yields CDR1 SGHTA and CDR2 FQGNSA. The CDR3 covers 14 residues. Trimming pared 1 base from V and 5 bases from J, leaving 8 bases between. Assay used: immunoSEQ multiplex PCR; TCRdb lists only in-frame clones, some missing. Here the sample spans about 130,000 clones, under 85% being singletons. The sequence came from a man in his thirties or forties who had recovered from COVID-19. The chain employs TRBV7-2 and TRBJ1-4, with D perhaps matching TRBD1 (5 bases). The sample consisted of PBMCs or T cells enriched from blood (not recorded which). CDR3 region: CASSLGGLNEKLFF. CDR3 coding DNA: TGTGCCAGCAGCTTAGGGGGCTTGAATGAAAAACTGTTTTTT.